These 19 T cell receptor beta chains came from one sample sequenced in a study of technical replicates of blood from a handful of donors. Sequencing was performed with immunoSEQ multiplex PCR; in TCRdb, only in-frame clones are kept and a portion is missing. The table has more than 65,000 clones, about 97% seen once. The sequenced sample was T cells isolated from PBMCs. Source of these receptors: a human donor in good health.

The chain couples TRBV2 to TRBJ2-3; 11 bases match TRBD1. Trimming removed 2 bases from V and 3 bases from J; junction bases left unmatched: 7. This CDR3 contains 17 residues. The germline V gene has CDR1 SNHLY and CDR2 FYNNEI. The CDR3, as DNA: TGTGCCAGCAGTGAAAGGGACAGGGGGGACAGGACAGATACGCAGTATTTT. Its translation: CASSERDRGDRTDTQYF.

The chain carries TRBV5-1 and TRBJ1-1; TRBD1 matches at 7 bases. CDR3 length: 13 residues. Per germline, CDR1 SGHRS and CDR2 YFSETQ. Trimming at V came to 1 base and at J to 7 bases, leaving 4 bases not matched to a gene. The CDR3, as DNA: TGCGCCAGCAGCTTGACCTACAGGGGTGAAGCTTTCTTT. Translated, it gives CASSLTYRGEAFF. The complete variable domain, with remaining parts taken from reference TRBV5-1 and TRBJ1-1, reads KAGVTQTPRYLIKTRGQQVTLSCSPISGHRSVSWYQQTPGQGLQFLFEYFSETQRNKGNFPGRFSGRQFSNSRSEMNVSTLELGDSALYLCASSLTYRGEAFFGQGTRLTVV.

The chain uses TRBV27 and TRBJ2-5, with 7 nucleotides matching TRBD1. The V and J ends lost 8 bases and 7 bases, in that order; junction bases with no gene match: 13. The CDR3 sequence is 14 residues long. CDR1 and CDR2 from the germline V gene are MNHEY and SMNVEV (reference sequence). In nucleotides, the CDR3 is TGTGCCAGCGGATCCGGGACAGAGGGTCCGACCCAGTACTTC. It encodes CASGSGTEGPTQYF.

The J gene is TRBJ1-1, the V gene TRBV19; D ambiguous. Germline CDR1 LNHDA, CDR2 SQIVND (reference sequence). The V gene lost 6 bases and the J gene lost 6 bases, with 17 bases spanning the gap. The CDR3 extends over 14 amino acids. The CDR3 region is CASSTLESNAEAFF. As DNA, the CDR3 is TGTGCCAGTAGCACCCTAGAGAGTAACGCTGAAGCTTTCTTT.

J is TRBJ2-7 and V is TRBV29-1, with 10 bases fitting TRBD1. Germline V CDR1 and CDR2: SQVTM, ANQGSEA. The CDR3 has 14 residues. The V gene end was trimmed by 2 bases and the J gene end by 5 bases; junction bases not matched to a gene: 6. Here the CDR3 DNA reads TGCAGCGTTGAATTGGGACAGGGGCGCGACGAGCAGTACTTC. Translation gives CSVELGQGRDEQYF.

The rearrangement uses TRBV6-5 and TRBJ2-7, with D tentatively TRBD2 (7 bases). Germline CDR1 MNHEY, CDR2 SVGAGI. V was trimmed by 6 bases and J by 3 bases, leaving 18 bases between them. The CDR3 contains 15 residues. CDR3 in DNA: TGTGCCAGCAGCCCGGGGGGCGAGGTGGTCTACGAGCAGTACTTC. Amino acids: CASSPGGEVVYEQYF.

The V gene is TRBV9, the J gene TRBJ2-7, with a tentative D call TRBD2 (6 bases). This CDR3 is 15 amino acids long. CDR1 and CDR2 from the germline V gene are SGDLS and YYNGEE. V lost 2 bases to trimming and J lost 0 bases, with 12 bases between them. This CDR3 is CASSVVGDSSYEQYF. The CDR3 region has the DNA TGTGCCAGCAGCGTTGTAGGGGACTCCTCCTACGAGCAGTACTTC.

The V and J genes are TRBV6-5 and TRBJ2-7, with a weak D call TRBD1 (5 bases). Trimming took off 10 bases at V and 6 bases at J, with 13 bases between the two ends. Germline values: CDR1 MNHEY, CDR2 SVGAGI. The length of the CDR3 is 11 residues. The CDR3 DNA is TGTGCCACCCTTCAGGGTCTCGAGCAGTACTTC. It specifies CATLQGLEQYF.

The V call is TRBV6-5, the J call TRBJ1-5; the D gene is possibly TRBD1 (6 bases). Trimming took off 8 bases at V and 4 bases at J, with 18 bases between the two ends. CDR3 length: 15 residues. The germline V gene has CDR1 MNHEY and CDR2 SVGAGI. CDR3 nucleotide sequence: TGTGCCAGCTCGCGGGGGGACACCGGAAATCAGCCCCAGCATTTT. Protein: CASSRGDTGNQPQHF.

This chain joins TRBV9 and TRBJ2-7, with 9 bases that match TRBD2. Germline values: CDR1 SGDLS, CDR2 YYNGEE. CDR3 length: 15 residues. With V trimmed by 7 bases and J by 0 bases, 8 bases remained unmatched. CDR3 nucleotides: TGTGCCAGCTCACAAGGCGGGGGGGCCTCCTACGAGCAGTACTTC. It encodes CASSQGGGASYEQYF.

The rearrangement links TRBV5-1 to TRBJ2-1, with D tentatively TRBD1 (6 bases). CDR1 is SGHRS and CDR2 is YFSETQ in the germline V gene. Trimming pared 2 bases from V and 5 bases from J, leaving 17 bases between. The CDR3 consists of 16 residues. In DNA form, the CDR3 reads TGCGCCAGCAGCTTATCCGGGACACTAAATAACAATGAGCAGTTCTTC. Its protein is CASSLSGTLNNNEQFF.

The chain is built from TRBV2 and TRBJ2-6; D gene unclear. Deletions cut 7 bases from V and 4 bases from J, with 8 bases between. The CDR3 consists of 13 residues. Germline CDR1 SNHLY, CDR2 FYNNEI. CDR3 sequence: CASTGSGANVLTF. DNA for the CDR3: TGTGCCAGCACGGGTAGCGGGGCCAACGTCCTGACTTTC.

V gene TRBV9 combines with J gene TRBJ1-4; D remains ambiguous. V was trimmed by 1 base and J by 6 bases, leaving 16 bases between them. The length of the CDR3 is 16 residues. CDR1 SGDLS and CDR2 YYNGEE come from the germline V gene. CDR3 region: CASSVSNGEGDEKLFF. DNA of the CDR3: TGTGCCAGCAGCGTATCAAACGGGGAGGGTGATGAAAAACTGTTTTTT.

This chain joins TRBV5-1 and TRBJ1-1, with D hard to call. CDR1 SGHRS and CDR2 YFSETQ come from the germline V gene. V lost 0 bases, J lost 4 bases, and 19 bases lay in between. This CDR3 has 17 residues. CDR3 sequence: CASSLAFGELGVTEAFF. In nucleotides, the CDR3 is TGCGCCAGCAGCTTGGCTTTCGGGGAGCTCGGAGTCACTGAAGCTTTCTTT.

The gene calls are TRBV9 and TRBJ2-3; TRBD2 matches 7 bases. Germline CDR1 is SGDLS and CDR2 is YYNGEE. V was clipped by 0 bases and J by 1 base; unmatched bases: 5. This CDR3 region has 16 residues. This CDR3 is CASSVEASGRTDTQYF. CDR3 DNA: TGTGCCAGCAGCGTAGAGGCTAGCGGACGCACAGATACGCAGTATTTT.

The rearrangement joins TRBV7-6 to TRBJ1-1, with 7 nucleotides matching TRBD1. The V gene end was trimmed by 1 base and the J gene end by 0 bases; junction bases not matched to a gene: 2. Germline CDR1 and CDR2: SGHVS and FNYEAQ. The CDR3 covers 15 residues. CDR3 residues: CASSLEGALNTEAFF. CDR3 nucleotide sequence: TGTGCCAGCAGCTTAGAGGGGGCTCTGAACACTGAAGCTTTCTTT.

In this sample, this clone turned up a few times. V is TRBV9 and J is TRBJ1-2; 7 nucleotides line up with TRBD1. The length of the CDR3 is 15 residues. Trimming removed 5 bases from V and 4 bases from J; junction bases left unmatched: 11. The germline gives CDR1 SGDLS, CDR2 YYNGEE. In DNA form, the CDR3 reads TGTGCCAGCAGTGAGAGCGAACAGGGGAGCTATGGCTACACCTTC. Encoded protein: CASSESEQGSYGYTF.

The chain's CDR3 is CATRWDSRFNTEAFF. Written as DNA, the CDR3 is TGTGCCACCCGATGGGACTCAAGGTTTAACACTGAAGCTTTCTTT. V and J are TRBV2 and TRBJ1-1, with D possibly being TRBD1 (5 bases). CDR1 is SNHLY, CDR2 FYNNEI, per germline. There are 15 residues in the CDR3. V dropped 10 bases and J dropped 2 bases, with 20 bases sitting between them.

This chain's CDR3 is CASSLDPRGQYGYTF. CDR3 sequence (DNA): TGCGCCAGCAGCTTGGATCCCAGGGGGCAATATGGCTACACCTTC. This chain uses TRBV5-1 with TRBJ1-2; TRBD1 matches at 8 bases. Germline trimming cut 0 bases from V and 5 bases from J; bases unmatched to any gene: 6. The CDR3 has 15 amino acids. Germline CDR1 SGHRS, CDR2 YFSETQ.